Listed below are T cell receptor beta chains from one sample, sequenced in a study of cytomegalovirus exposure and HLA in healthy donors. TCRdb keeps only in-frame clones here, not all; method: immunoSEQ multiplex PCR. The sample holds fewer than 250,000 clones, about 89% seen once. The material sequenced was PBMCs. Source of these receptors: a young man in good health and CMV-seronegative. Each CDR3 is given with its conserved first and last residue. D genes are given only for firm matches. Clone sizes are given selectively: once, few, many, or a class where the clone is expanded.

J: TRBJ2-7
V: TRBV7-9
D: -
size: once
DNA: TGTGCCAGCAGCTTAACATCCCGGCCCGGGACAACCCGCTACGAGCAGTACTTC
CDR3: CASSLTSRPGTTRYEQYF

J: TRBJ2-5
V: TRBV5-1
D: TRBD2
size: -
DNA: TGCGCCAGCAGCTCCGGACTAGCGGGACAAGAGACCCAGTACTTC
CDR3: CASSSGLAGQETQYF

J: TRBJ2-5
V: TRBV19
D: -
size: -
DNA: TGTGCCAGTAGTCCCTCGGGGGAAGAGACCCAGTACTTC
CDR3: CASSPSGEETQYF

J: TRBJ2-7
V: TRBV7-8
D: TRBD1
size: -
DNA: TGTGCCAGCAGCTTACTACAGGGGGCCCTCACCTTC
CDR3: CASSLLQGALTF

J: TRBJ2-2
V: TRBV7-6
D: TRBD2
size: -
DNA: TGTGCCAGCAGAGCCGGGACTAGGAACACCGGGGAGCTGTTTTTT
CDR3: CASRAGTRNTGELFF

J: TRBJ1-6
V: TRBV13
D: -
size: -
DNA: TGTGCCAGCAGCCTCCCCTTGGGAGCCTATAATTCACCCCTCCACTTT
CDR3: CASSLPLGAYNSPLHF

J: TRBJ2-1
V: TRBV28
D: -
size: -
DNA: TGTGCCAGCAGTTTAACAGGGCTTGGGGACAATGAGCAGTTCTTC
CDR3: CASSLTGLGDNEQFF

J: TRBJ2-1
V: TRBV11-2
D: TRBD2
size: -
DNA: TGTGCCAGCAGCTTATACCCAGCGCCAGCTAGCGGGGGGGCGAATGAGCAGTTCTTC
CDR3: CASSLYPAPASGGANEQFF

J: TRBJ2-5
V: TRBV5-4
D: -
size: few
DNA: TGTGCCAGCAGCTTGGCTAGCACCGGGACCCAGTACTTC
CDR3: CASSLASTGTQYF

J: TRBJ2-1
V: TRBV4-1
D: TRBD2
size: -
DNA: TGCGCCAGCAGCCGACTAAACCTAGCGGACTCCTACAATGAGCAGTTCTTC
CDR3: CASSRLNLADSYNEQFF

J: TRBJ1-2
V: TRBV7-9
D: TRBD1
size: -
DNA: TGTGCCAGCAGCTCCGGGACAGGGGGCAAAAATGTGTATGGCTACACCTTC
CDR3: CASSSGTGGKNVYGYTF

J: TRBJ1-2
V: TRBV11-2
D: TRBD1
size: -
DNA: TGTGCCAGCAGCGATGGACAGGGATTAGGCTACACCTTC
CDR3: CASSDGQGLGYTF

J: TRBJ2-5
V: TRBV7-2
D: TRBD2
size: -
DNA: TGTGCCAGCAGCTTCCGGCCCGGGACTAGCGAAGAGACCCAGTACTTC
CDR3: CASSFRPGTSEETQYF

J: TRBJ2-1
V: TRBV4-2
D: TRBD2
size: -
DNA: TGTGCCAGCAGCCAAGATCCGGGACTAGCGGGAGTAGGGGAATACAATGAGCAGTTCTTC
CDR3: CASSQDPGLAGVGEYNEQFF

J: TRBJ2-2
V: TRBV27
D: TRBD1
size: -
DNA: TGTGCCAGCAGTCAAGACAGGGGGTTTACCGGGGAGCTGTTTTTT
CDR3: CASSQDRGFTGELFF

J: TRBJ2-6
V: TRBV5-1
D: -
size: -
DNA: TGCGCCAGCAGCTTGGGGCAGGAAGGGGCCAACGGCCTGACTTTC
CDR3: CASSLGQEGANGLTF

J: TRBJ2-5
V: TRBV4-2
D: -
size: -
DNA: TGTGCCAGCAGCCAAGGGGGAGGCTCCCCCCAAGAGACCCAGTACTTC
CDR3: CASSQGGGSPQETQYF

J: TRBJ2-7
V: TRBV10-2
D: -
size: -
DNA: TGCGCCAGCAGCCCCACTAGTAACTCCTACGAGCAGTACTTC
CDR3: CASSPTSNSYEQYF

J: TRBJ2-7
V: TRBV28
D: TRBD2
size: -
DNA: TGTGCCAGCGGGACTAGCGGGAGATACGAGCAGTACTTC
CDR3: CASGTSGRYEQYF

J: TRBJ2-5
V: TRBV30
D: TRBD2
size: -
DNA: TGTGCCTGGAGTGCTAGCCTGGGAGGGATTCAAGAGACCCAGTACTTC
CDR3: CAWSASLGGIQETQYF

J: TRBJ1-1
V: TRBV6-5
D: -
size: -
DNA: TGTGCCAGCAGTTTGGGACAAAACACTGAAGCTTTCTTT
CDR3: CASSLGQNTEAFF

J: TRBJ1-4
V: TRBV9
D: -
size: -
DNA: TGTGCCAGCAGCGCCGAGCTAGGACTCCGAAAACTGTTTTTT
CDR3: CASSAELGLRKLFF

J: TRBJ1-3
V: TRBV29-1
D: -
size: -
DNA: TGCAGCGTTGTATATGGCGCCGGGGACACCATATATTTT
CDR3: CSVVYGAGDTIYF

J: TRBJ2-5
V: TRBV15
D: -
size: -
DNA: TGTGCCACCAGCAGTTTGAACAGGCAAGAGACCCAGTACTTC
CDR3: CATSSLNRQETQYF

J: TRBJ1-2
V: TRBV5-1
D: -
size: -
DNA: TGCGCCAGCAGCTTAGAGGGGGTCAATGGCTACACCTTC
CDR3: CASSLEGVNGYTF

J: TRBJ1-1
V: TRBV30
D: -
size: -
DNA: TGTGCCTGGAGTGTACTAGTATGGGAGAACACTGAAGCTTTCTTT
CDR3: CAWSVLVWENTEAFF

J: TRBJ1-4
V: TRBV28
D: -
size: -
DNA: TGTGCCAGCCTGCGCGGAATAGGGCAGGGAAGTGAAAAACTGTTTTTT
CDR3: CASLRGIGQGSEKLFF

J: TRBJ1-6
V: TRBV5-3
D: -
size: -
DNA: TGTGCCAGAAGCTTGGATAGGTCCCCCGGGGCACCCCTCCACTTT
CDR3: CARSLDRSPGAPLHF

J: TRBJ2-2
V: TRBV5-4
D: TRBD2
size: -
DNA: TGTGCCAGCAGCCCGGGACTAGCGGTTTGGGGGGAGCTGTTTTTT
CDR3: CASSPGLAVWGELFF

J: TRBJ1-3
V: TRBV6-5
D: -
size: -
DNA: TGTGCCAGCAGTATAGCATTCCACTCTGGAAACACCATATATTTT
CDR3: CASSIAFHSGNTIYF

J: TRBJ1-5
V: TRBV28
D: -
size: -
DNA: TGTGCCAGCAGTTTTGAATCGCGGGGTTCCAATCAGCCCCAGCATTTT
CDR3: CASSFESRGSNQPQHF

J: TRBJ2-5
V: TRBV5-1
D: -
size: once
DNA: TGCGCCAGCAGCCGGGACACCCAAGAGACCCAGTACTTC
CDR3: CASSRDTQETQYF

J: TRBJ2-7
V: TRBV28
D: -
size: -
DNA: TGTGCCAGCAGTCGCTCACCGGCCTACGAGCAGTACTTC
CDR3: CASSRSPAYEQYF